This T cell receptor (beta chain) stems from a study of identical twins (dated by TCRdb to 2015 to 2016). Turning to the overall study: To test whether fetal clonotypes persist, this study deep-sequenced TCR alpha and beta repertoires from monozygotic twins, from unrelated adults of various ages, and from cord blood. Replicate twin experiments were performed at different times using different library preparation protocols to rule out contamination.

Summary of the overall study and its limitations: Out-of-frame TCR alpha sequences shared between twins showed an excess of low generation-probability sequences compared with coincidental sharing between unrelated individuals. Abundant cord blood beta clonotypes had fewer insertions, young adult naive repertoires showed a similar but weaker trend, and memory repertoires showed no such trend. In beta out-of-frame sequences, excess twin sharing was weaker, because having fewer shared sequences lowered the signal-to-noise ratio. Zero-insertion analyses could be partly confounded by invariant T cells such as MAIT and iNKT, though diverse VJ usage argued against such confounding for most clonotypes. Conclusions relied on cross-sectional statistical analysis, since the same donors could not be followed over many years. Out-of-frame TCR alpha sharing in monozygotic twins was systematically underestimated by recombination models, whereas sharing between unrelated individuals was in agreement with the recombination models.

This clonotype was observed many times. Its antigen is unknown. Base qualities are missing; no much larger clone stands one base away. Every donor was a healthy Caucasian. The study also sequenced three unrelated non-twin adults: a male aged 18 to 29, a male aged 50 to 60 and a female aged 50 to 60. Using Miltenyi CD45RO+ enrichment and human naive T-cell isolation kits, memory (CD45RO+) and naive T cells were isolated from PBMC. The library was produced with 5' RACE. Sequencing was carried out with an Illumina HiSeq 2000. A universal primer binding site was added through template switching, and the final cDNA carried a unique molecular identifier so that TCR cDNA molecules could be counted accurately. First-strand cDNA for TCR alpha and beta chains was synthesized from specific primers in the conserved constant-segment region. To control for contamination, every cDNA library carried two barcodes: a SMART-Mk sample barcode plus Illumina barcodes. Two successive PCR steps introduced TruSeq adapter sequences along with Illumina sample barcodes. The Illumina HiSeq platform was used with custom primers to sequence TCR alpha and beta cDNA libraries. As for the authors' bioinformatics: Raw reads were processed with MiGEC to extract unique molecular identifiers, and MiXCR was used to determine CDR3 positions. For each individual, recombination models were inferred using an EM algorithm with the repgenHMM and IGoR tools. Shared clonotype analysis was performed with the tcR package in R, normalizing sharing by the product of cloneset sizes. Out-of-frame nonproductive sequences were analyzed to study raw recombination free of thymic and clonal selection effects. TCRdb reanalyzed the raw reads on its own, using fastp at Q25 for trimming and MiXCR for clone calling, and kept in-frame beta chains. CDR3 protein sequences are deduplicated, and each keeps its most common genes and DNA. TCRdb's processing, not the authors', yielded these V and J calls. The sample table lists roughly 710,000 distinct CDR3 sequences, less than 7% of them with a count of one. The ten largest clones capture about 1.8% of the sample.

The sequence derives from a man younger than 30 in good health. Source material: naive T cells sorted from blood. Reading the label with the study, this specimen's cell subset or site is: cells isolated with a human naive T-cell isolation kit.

The DNA sequence is as follows: TGTGCCAGCAGTTACCCCCCAGCTCCTGACAATGAGCAGTTCTTC. This gives the protein CASSYPPAPDNEQFF. The rearrangement joined TRBV12-3 or TRBV12-4 to TRBJ2-1, with the D gene too uncertain to name. The CDR3 numbers 15 residues from cysteine through phenylalanine. Of the read, only the CDR3 DNA is kept; its 45 bases are in frame from base 1. Between the V and J ends, shortened by 4 bases and 5 bases respectively, the junction contains 15 bases.